The rows below give T cell receptor beta chains drawn from one sample of a study of cytomegalovirus exposure and HLA in healthy donors. Only in-frame clones appear in the TCRdb table, and some are missing; sequencing was by immunoSEQ multiplex PCR. The sample lists some 240,000 clones; around 78% were seen once. Sequenced sample: PBMCs. These receptors were obtained from a woman aged 18-29 years in good health and CMV-seronegative. Both conserved end residues are part of each CDR3. A D gene is named only where the DNA matches it firmly. A row's size may be missing; if present it is once, few, many or a size class.

D gene,V gene,J gene,clone size,CDR3 DNA,CDR3 protein
-,TRBV5-1,TRBJ2-7,-,TGCGCCAGCAGCTTACAGGGATACGAGCAGTACTTC,CASSLQGYEQYF
-,TRBV5-6,TRBJ2-1,-,TGTGCCAGCAGCGGGGATTGGGGGCGGAATGAGCAGTTCTTC,CASSGDWGRNEQFF
-,TRBV10-2,TRBJ2-2,-,TGCGCCAGCAGGGGCTCCGGGAAAAACACCGGGGAGCTGTTTTTT,CASRGSGKNTGELFF
TRBD2,TRBV7-6,TRBJ2-3,-,TGTGCCAGCAGCCCCTGGACTAGCGGAGCTAGCACAGATACGCAGTATTTT,CASSPWTSGASTDTQYF
TRBD1,TRBV19,TRBJ1-2,-,TGTGCCACCACAGGGGGGGCCCGCATTGGCTATGGCTACACCTTC,CATTGGARIGYGYTF
-,TRBV7-8,TRBJ2-3,-,TGTGCCAGCAGAAACTACCCAGATACGCAGTATTTT,CASRNYPDTQYF
-,TRBV27,TRBJ2-7,once,TGTGCCAGCAGTTCCGGCAGGAGCAGGGCCGAGCAGTACTTC,CASSSGRSRAEQYF
TRBD1,TRBV11-3,TRBJ2-2,once,TGTGCCAGCAGCCGATCCGACAGGGGCCCCGGGGAGCTGTTTTTT,CASSRSDRGPGELFF
-,TRBV6-5,TRBJ1-2,-,TGTGCCAGCAGTCCCCCGGGAGGTGGTGGCTATGGCTACACCTTC,CASSPPGGGGYGYTF
-,TRBV27,TRBJ1-2,-,TGTGCCAGCAGTCCCACCGCTATTGCTAACTATGGCTACACCTTC,CASSPTAIANYGYTF
TRBD2,TRBV18,TRBJ2-3,-,TGTGCCAGCTCACCCCCGGGACTAGCGGGGGGGCACACAGATACGCAGTATTTT,CASSPPGLAGGHTDTQYF
-,TRBV7-2,TRBJ2-5,-,TGTGCCAGCAGCTTAGGGCGGTCCCAAGAGACCCAGTACTTC,CASSLGRSQETQYF
TRBD1,TRBV5-4,TRBJ2-7,-,TGTGCCAGCAGCGCCGGGACAGACTACGAGCAGTACTTC,CASSAGTDYEQYF
-,TRBV28,TRBJ2-7,-,TGTGCCAGCAGCCGGTCTGTGGAGCAGTACTTC,CASSRSVEQYF
TRBD1,TRBV5-1,TRBJ1-1,-,TGCGCCAGCAGCCCAGGACAGGGTGACACTGAAGCTTTCTTT,CASSPGQGDTEAFF
-,TRBV6-5,TRBJ2-5,-,TGTGCCAGCAGTTACGGGGGGTTACAAGAGACCCAGTACTTC,CASSYGGLQETQYF